This T cell receptor (beta chain) was observed in a study of cytomegalovirus exposure and HLA in healthy donors. Details on this clone: Its matching antigen is unknown.

Findings of the study overall: Analyzed later, association rates of TCRs varied across HLA loci, with DRB1 most and HLA-C fewest.

The J segment lost 2 bases and the V segment lost 6 bases, leaving 9 bases of the junction unmatched. The CDR3 contains 15 residues. CDR1 and CDR2 from the germline V gene are LGHNA and YSLEER. PCR employed 60 Vbeta and 13 Jbeta primers. TCRdb keeps only in-frame clones here, not all; method: immunoSEQ multiplex PCR. The top ten hold approximately 9.9% of the sample, which has some 120,000 clones, 77% seen once. The gene calls are TRBV4-3 and TRBJ2-7; 8 nucleotides align to TRBD1. The source material was PBMCs. This TCR came from a middle-aged man in good health and CMV-seropositive. The CDR3 loop is CASRDRDRPTYEQYF. CDR3 DNA: TGCGCCAGCAGGGACCGGGACAGGCCTACCTACGAGCAGTACTTC.